The 10 T cell receptor beta chains reported below all come from one sample, sequenced in a study of shared clonotypes between healthy human individuals. Profiling relied on immunoSEQ multiplex PCR, and the TCRdb table lists in-frame clones only, not all of them. The sample contains hundreds of thousands of clones, 75% to 85% of which appear only once. Sequencing was carried out using PBMCs. These receptor sequences come from a middle-aged woman in good health. Some clones in this sample may be carry-over from other donors' samples.

This clone has a count of ten or more. The CDR3 sequence is CAWSGTSGPQNEQFF. The CDR3 nucleotides read TGTGCCTGGAGTGGGACTAGCGGACCACAGAATGAGCAGTTCTTC. The rearrangement joins TRBV30 to TRBJ2-1, with 10 bases identical to TRBD2. V was pared by 1 base and J by 7 bases, with 7 bases of the junction left unmatched. Germline V lookup: CDR1 GTSNPN, CDR2 SVGIG (reference sequence). CDR3 length: 15 amino acids. The full variable domain, its missing parts supplied by reference TRBV30 and TRBJ2-1, is SQTIHQWPATLVQPVGSPLSLECTVEGTSNPNLYWYRQAAGRGLQLLFYSVGIGQISSEVPQNLSASRPQDRQFILSSKKLLLSDSGFYLCAWSGTSGPQNEQFFGPGTRLTVL.

The chain uses TRBV5-6 and TRBJ2-5; no firm D call. Germline V gene sequence: CDR1 SGHDT, CDR2 YYEEEE. The CDR3 is 13 residues long. V was cut by 1 base and J by 4 bases, with 8 bases left in between. The CDR3 region is CASSLSSAETQYF. The CDR3 coding sequence is TGTGCCAGCAGCTTGTCTTCGGCAGAGACCCAGTACTTC.

This clone has just one count. The chain employs TRBV10-2 and TRBJ1-5; no clear D. Trimming shortened V by 5 bases and J by 5 bases, and 10 bases separated the two germline ends. Germline V lookup: CDR1 WSHSY, CDR2 SAAADI. This CDR3 has 13 amino acids. CDR3 DNA: TGCGCCAGCAGTTTGGCCCCGGATCAGCCCCAGCATTTT. Its translation is CASSLAPDQPQHF.

CDR3 in DNA: TGTGCCAGCAGCCAAGTTCACAGCGTTGAACTAGGTGAGCAGTTCTTC. This encodes CASSQVHSVELGEQFF. V usage is TRBV14 and J usage is TRBJ2-1, with D possibly being TRBD2 (5 bases). V lost 1 base and J lost 9, with 19 bases in between. Germline CDR1 reads SGHDN; CDR2 reads FVKESK. The CDR3 covers 16 residues.

The chain uses TRBV9 and TRBJ1-3; TRBD1 aligns across 7 bases. The CDR3 totals 17 residues. Trimming cost V 4 bases and J 0 bases; bases outside gene matches: 10. CDR1 and CDR2 (germline): SGDLS, YYNGEE. In DNA form, the CDR3 reads TGTGCCAGCAGCCCCCAACAGGGGATGAGCTCTGGAAACACCATATATTTT. Amino acid sequence: CASSPQQGMSSGNTIYF.

The J gene is TRBJ2-7, the V gene TRBV29-1; TRBD1 agrees at 7 bases. The germline V gene encodes CDR1 SQVTM and CDR2 ANQGSEA. V dropped 5 bases and J dropped 4; count of bases not matched to a gene: 11. The CDR3 loop spans 14 amino acids. DNA for the CDR3: TGCAGCGTTTTTGACAGGGACGGAAAATACGAGCAGTACTTC. Its translation: CSVFDRDGKYEQYF.

The chain couples TRBV27 to TRBJ2-5, with 7 bases fitting TRBD1. The J call is uncertain, as TRBJ2-7 better fits the DNA end. Germline lookup yields CDR1 MNHEY and CDR2 SMNVEV (reference sequence). The CDR3 is made up of 14 amino acids. In nucleotides, the CDR3 is TGTGCCAGCAGTTTCGACAGGGACTCCTACGAGCAGTACTTC. Protein sequence: CASSFDRDSYEQYF.

The chain is built from TRBV2 and TRBJ2-4, with 7 bases lining up with TRBD1. The germline gives CDR1 SNHLY, CDR2 FYNNEI. The CDR3 contains 13 residues. V trimming: 5 bases; J trimming: 8 bases; junction bases outside the gene matches: 6. CDR3 DNA: TGTGCCAGCAGTTACAGGGGCCTGGACATTCAGTACTTC. It is translated as CASSYRGLDIQYF.

The rearrangement joins TRBV30 to TRBJ1-2; 8 positions agree with TRBD1. This CDR3 contains 12 residues. Per germline, CDR1 GTSNPN and CDR2 SVGIG (reference sequence). This chain's CDR3 is CAQQGGFYGYTF. For the CDR3, the DNA is TGTGCGCAACAGGGGGGTTTCTATGGCTACACCTTC. Full variable domain (remainder filled in from reference TRBV30 and TRBJ1-2): SQTIHQWPATLVQPVGSPLSLECTVEGTSNPNLYWYRQAAGRGLQLLFYSVGIGQISSEVPQNLSASRPQDRQFILSSKKLLLSDSGFYLCAQQGGFYGYTFGSGTRLTVV.

The chain combines TRBV27 with TRBJ2-5, with D perhaps TRBD2 (6 bases). Matching the DNA end better, TRBJ2-7 makes the J call doubtful. The germline V gene has CDR1 MNHEY and CDR2 SMNVEV (reference sequence). CDR3 size: 15 residues. CDR3 in DNA: TGTGCCAGCTCTTTGGCGGGAAGGCCCCGCTACGAGCAGTACTTC. Its translation: CASSLAGRPRYEQYF.